The 14 T cell receptor beta chains in this list originate from one sample, sequenced in a study of CD8+CD57+ T cells in acquired aplastic anemia listed by TCRdb under 2018. TCRdb records Illumina HiSeq 2000 as the sequencer. Profiling of TCR beta VDJ combinations and CDR3 sequences used genomic DNA as the template. The public reads were reprocessed in TCRdb via fastp at Q25 and MiXCR, keeping in-frame beta chains. A single entry per CDR3 protein holds the most common genes and DNA from its merged rows. The table for this sample lists 160,000 or so distinct CDR3 sequences; around half of them were counted only once. Of the sample, 25% to 40% is held by the ten largest clones. The patients picked for sequencing were ones in whom flow cytometry had shown an expansion of CD8+CD57+ cells. What was sequenced was sorted CD4+, CD8+, or CD8+CD57+ T cells (not recorded which) from PBMCs. The receptors shown here come from a human donor with aplastic anemia.

This clonotype appeared once. The chain is built from TRBV5-5 and TRBJ2-7; D not certain. V was shortened by 0 bases and J by 4 bases, with 11 bases between the two germline ends. Germline V gives CDR1 SGHKS, CDR2 YYEKEE (reference sequence). The CDR3 covers 14 residues. The CDR3 loop is CASSLGVFPYEQYF. The CDR3 nucleotides read TGTGCCAGCAGCTTGGGAGTTTTTCCTTACGAGCAGTACTTC.

This clonotype was seen many times. The V call is TRBV9, the J call TRBJ2-7, with 8 bases identical to TRBD2. This CDR3 region has 16 residues. J gave up 1 base and V 3 bases, and 9 bases lay outside the gene matches. CDR1 and CDR2 from the germline V gene are SGDLS and YYNGEE. In DNA form, the CDR3 reads TGTGCCAGCAGCGGAAGTAGCGGGATGGGGTCCTACGAGCAGTACTTC. This gives the protein CASSGSSGMGSYEQYF.

This clonotype showed up many times. The chain links TRBV6-4 to TRBJ1-1; TRBD1 matches 9 bases. This CDR3 contains 13 residues. V trimming: 0 bases; J trimming: 10 bases; junction bases outside the gene matches: 3. Germline V lookup: CDR1 MRHNA, CDR2 SNTAGT. CDR3: CASSDSGTGRAFF. CDR3 DNA: TGTGCCAGCAGTGACTCAGGGACAGGGAGAGCTTTCTTT.

Many counts were recorded for this clonotype. A junction end diverges from the germline sequence, so it may reflect a read error. V gene TRBV25-1 combines with J gene TRBJ2-7; no clear D gene. This CDR3 has 12 amino acids. Germline lookup yields CDR1 MGHDK and CDR2 SYGVNS. The CDR3 coding sequence is TGTGCTAGCAGTGAAGTGAAGTACGAGCAGTACTTC. Amino acids: CASSEVKYEQYF.

This clonotype was picked up a small number of times. The chain links TRBV5-4 to TRBJ2-1, with 8 bases matching TRBD2. There are 17 residues in the CDR3. V lost 3 bases and J lost 4; bases outside the gene matches: 12. Germline CDR1 reads SGHNT; CDR2 reads YYREEE (reference sequence). For the CDR3, the DNA is TGTGCCAGCAGCTCCCTCAGCGGGAGAGGGCTATACAATGAGCAGTTCTTC. Translation: CASSSLSGRGLYNEQFF.

This clonotype has a count of ten or more. The chain has TRBV20-1 and TRBJ2-7; TRBD2 aligns across 12 bases. The CDR3 loop spans 14 amino acids. The junction had 7 bases not matched to a gene; V was cut back by 5 bases and J by 5 bases. Germline V gene lookup returns CDR1 DFQATT and CDR2 SNEGSKA (reference sequence). The CDR3: CSAATSGSFHEQYF. In DNA, the CDR3 is TGCAGTGCTGCGACTAGCGGGAGCTTCCACGAGCAGTACTTC.

Here the CDR3 reads CASSPGQIDYEQYF. DNA of the CDR3: TGTGCCAGCAGCCCGGGACAGATAGACTACGAGCAGTACTTC. This chain links TRBV9 with TRBJ2-7; 7 bases are shared with TRBD1. The V segment lost 4 bases and the J segment 3 bases; nucleotides outside the gene matches: 7. The CDR3 length is 14 residues. CDR1 SGDLS and CDR2 YYNGEE come from the germline V gene.

The table lists this clonotype with many counts. The CDR3 sequence is CASSEFETSSYEQYF. The DNA for the CDR3 is TGTGCCAGCAGTGAATTCGAGACTAGCAGCTACGAGCAGTACTTC. This rearrangement joins TRBV2 to TRBJ2-7, with 7 bases matching TRBD2. In germline, CDR1 is SNHLY, CDR2 FYNNEI. The CDR3 totals 15 residues. The V gene end was trimmed by 2 bases and the J gene end by 3 bases; junction bases not matched to a gene: 7.

This chain uses TRBV7-9 with TRBJ2-7; unclear D gene. Germline V gene data show CDR1 as SEHNR and CDR2 as FQNEAQ (reference sequence). V lost 5 bases and J lost 12, with 14 bases in between. The CDR3 has 11 amino acids. DNA of the CDR3: TGTGCCAGCAGCGCGGTCGAGGCGCGGTACTTC. Its protein product is CASSAVEARYF.

In regard to this clonotype: Sequence at one end of the junction differs from germline and may be a read error. This chain uses TRBV15 with TRBJ1-2; tentative D call: TRBD1 (5 bases). The CDR3 is 15 residues long. Germline-derived CDR1 and CDR2 are LNHNV and YYDKDF (reference sequence). The CDR3 nucleotides read TGTGCCACCGGCAGAGGGCCGGGGGGTGGATATGGCTACACCTTC. It codes for CATGRGPGGGYGYTF.

This clonotype was seen repeatedly, ten times or more. V usage is TRBV6-5 and J usage is TRBJ1-2; D is undetermined. There are 13 residues in the CDR3. V shed 2 bases and J shed 5 bases, with 9 bases lying between them. Germline lookup yields CDR1 MNHEY and CDR2 SVGAGI. The CDR3 reads CASSYEVGYGYTF. For the CDR3, the DNA is TGTGCCAGCAGTTACGAAGTCGGTTATGGCTACACCTTC.

There are many counts of this clonotype. This chain connects TRBV20-1 to TRBJ1-6; D unclear. The ends were cut back, 6 bases at V and 2 bases at J, with 11 bases in the middle. Germline V lookup: CDR1 DFQATT, CDR2 SNEGSKA (reference sequence). This CDR3 is built from 14 residues. The CDR3 DNA follows: TGCAGTGCCGACGCGGGCCCCTATAATTCACCCCTCCACTTT. Translation: CSADAGPYNSPLHF.

J is TRBJ2-4 and V is TRBV11-1; 13 bases line up with TRBD2. The CDR3 has 16 residues. Looked up from germline, CDR1 is SGHAT and CDR2 is FQDESV (reference sequence). V lost 5 bases, J lost 6 bases, and 7 bases stayed unmatched. The CDR3 loop reads CASSQTSGGRRNIQYF. Here the CDR3 DNA reads TGTGCCAGCAGCCAGACTAGCGGGGGGCGGAGAAACATTCAGTACTTC.

The V gene is TRBV13, the J gene TRBJ2-7, with a weak D call TRBD1 (6 bases). The CDR3 contains 15 residues. CDR1 is PRHDT and CDR2 is FYEKMQ in the germline V gene (reference sequence). V was clipped by 4 bases and J by 4 bases, with 17 bases between them. This CDR3 reads CASSSSPGEAYEQYF. The CDR3 bases are TGTGCCAGCAGCTCCTCCCCAGGGGAAGCGTACGAGCAGTACTTC. The complete variable domain, with remaining parts taken from reference TRBV13 and TRBJ2-7, reads AAGVIQSPRHLIKEKRETATLKCYPIPRHDTVYWYQQGPGQDPQFLISFYEKMQSDKGSIPDRFSAQQFSDYHSELNMSSLELGDSALYFCASSSSPGEAYEQYFGPGTRLTVT.